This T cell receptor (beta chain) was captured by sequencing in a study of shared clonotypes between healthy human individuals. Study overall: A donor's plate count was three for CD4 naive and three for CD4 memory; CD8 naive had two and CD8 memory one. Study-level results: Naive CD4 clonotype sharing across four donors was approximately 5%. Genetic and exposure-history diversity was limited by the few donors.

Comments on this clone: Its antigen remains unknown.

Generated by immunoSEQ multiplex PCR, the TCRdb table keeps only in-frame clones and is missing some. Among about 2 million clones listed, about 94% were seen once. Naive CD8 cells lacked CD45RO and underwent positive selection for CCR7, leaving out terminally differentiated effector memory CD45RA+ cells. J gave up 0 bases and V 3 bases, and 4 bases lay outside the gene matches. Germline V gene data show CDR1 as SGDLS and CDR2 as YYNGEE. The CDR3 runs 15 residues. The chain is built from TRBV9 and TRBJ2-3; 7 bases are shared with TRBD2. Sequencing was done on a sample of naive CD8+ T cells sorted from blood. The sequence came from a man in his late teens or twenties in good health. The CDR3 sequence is CASSENGGSTDTQYF. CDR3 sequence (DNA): TGTGCCAGCAGCGAGAACGGGGGGAGCACAGATACGCAGTATTTT.